The 7 T cell receptor beta chains given below trace back to one sample, sequenced in a study of regulatory T cells in long-lasting Graves disease. Researchers made TCR beta libraries by using iRepertoire HTBI primers and running Arm-PCR on CDR3 regions. TCRdb reprocessed the multiplex PCR reads with MiXCR, giving one entry per CDR3 protein. Altogether around 240,000 distinct CDR3 sequences are present, 15% to 20% being singletons, with the ten largest covering 14%. Regarding time point: newly diagnosed GD, antithyroid drugs for less than 3 months. PBMCs provided the RNA from which the TCR library was made. These data also formed part of another study, on T cells in Graves' hyperthyroidism and ophthalmopathy.

Here the sequenced sample was peripheral blood mononuclear cells (PBMCs), taken at new diagnosis, from a patient treated with antithyroid drugs. The receptors shown here come from a woman in her thirties with Graves disease.

This clonotype was recorded many times. The chain has TRBV6-1 and TRBJ1-5; tentative D call: TRBD1 (5 bases). The V gene's germline CDR1 is MNHNS and CDR2 SASEGT. Deletions cut 4 bases from V and 6 bases from J, with 13 bases between. This CDR3 has 14 amino acids. The CDR3 spells CASSGKGNRQPQHF. The CDR3 DNA follows: TGTGCCAGCAGTGGGAAGGGGAATCGTCAGCCCCAGCATTTT.

This clonotype was detected many times. This chain joins TRBV7-9 and TRBJ1-1, with TRBD1 as a possible D gene (5 bases). Germline CDR1 is SEHNR and CDR2 is FQNEAQ (reference sequence). This CDR3 contains 14 residues. The V end lost 3 bases, the J end lost 1 base, and 9 bases lay between the germline ends. The CDR3 sequence: CASSFRQTNTEAFF. CDR3 nucleotide sequence: TGTGCCAGCAGCTTCCGACAGACGAACACTGAAGCTTTCTTT.

This clonotype was picked up many times. The chain carries TRBV20-1 and TRBJ1-1, with TRBD1 as a possible D gene (5 bases). This CDR3 region has 13 residues. Germline V gene sequence: CDR1 DFQATT, CDR2 SNEGSKA (reference sequence). V lost 6 bases, J lost 7 bases, and 18 bases lay in between. This CDR3 is CSADREGAGEAFF. The CDR3 DNA reads as TGCAGTGCGGACCGGGAAGGGGCCGGTGAAGCTTTCTTT.

This clonotype was recorded many times. The J gene is TRBJ2-3, the V gene TRBV7-9; D gene uncertain. The CDR3 loop spans 12 amino acids. The germline V gene has CDR1 SEHNR and CDR2 FQNEAQ (reference sequence). V was cut by 5 bases and J by 5 bases, with 8 bases left in between. The CDR3 bases are TGTGCCAGCAGCCGGAACCGAGATACGCAGTATTTT. Its protein is CASSRNRDTQYF.

This clonotype was found many times. This chain links TRBV28 with TRBJ1-1; a possible D gene is TRBD1 (6 bases). The germline V gene has CDR1 MDHEN and CDR2 SYDVKM. V was shortened by 6 bases and J by 0 bases, with 17 bases between the two germline ends. This CDR3 has 16 residues. The CDR3 sequence: CASSLLGGAMNTEAFF. The CDR3 region has the DNA TGTGCCAGCAGCCTATTAGGGGGGGCAATGAACACTGAAGCTTTCTTT.

This clonotype was detected a few times. This rearrangement joins TRBV5-5 to TRBJ1-2; D unclear. With 1 base removed from V and 5 bases from J, the gap between germline ends came to 9 bases. This CDR3 comprises 13 residues. CDR1 SGHKS and CDR2 YYEKEE come from the germline V gene (reference sequence). CDR3 nucleotide sequence: TGTGCCAGCAGCTTGTACGATTTTTATGGCTACACCTTC. Its protein is CASSLYDFYGYTF.

The sample holds many counts of this clonotype. The V and J genes are TRBV7-8 and TRBJ2-2; no definite D call. The CDR3 length is 16 residues. Per germline, CDR1 SGHVS and CDR2 FQNEAQ. V lost 5 bases and J 7 bases, leaving 20 bases between the germline ends. The CDR3 bases are TGTGCCAGCAGCACCCGTTTTCCTAACCGAGGCGGGGAGCTGTTTTTT. It specifies CASSTRFPNRGGELFF. Filled out from reference TRBV7-8 and TRBJ2-2, the complete variable domain reads GAGVSQSPRYKVAKRGQDVALRCDPISGHVSLFWYQQALGQGPEFLTYFQNEAQLDKSGLPSDRFFAERPEGSVSTLKIQRTQQEDSAVYLCASSTRFPNRGGELFFGEGSRLTVL.